This TCR beta chain was recovered during a study of blood T cell repertoires in COVID-19. Across the whole study: Recovered status applied to Cohort 3 donors who had two consecutive negative PCRs. It also applied to those with clearance or with symptom resolution. Researchers got acute and convalescent COVID-19 samples from the United States, Italy and Spain. The analysed material was cDNA or gDNA that came from T cells, B-cell-depleted T cells, or PBMCs.

Participant-given clinical history determined each cohort assignment. Losses at the gene ends were 5 bases for V and 6 bases for J; bases not matched to a gene: 6. The CDR3 contains 13 residues. Germline assignment: CDR1 SEHNR and CDR2 FQNEAQ (reference sequence). Generated by immunoSEQ multiplex PCR, the TCRdb table keeps only in-frame clones and is missing some. Of approximately 360,000 clones listed, around 87% are singletons. The receptor was derived from a man aged 35-49 years in a cohort exposed to, infected with or recovered from COVID-19 (not recorded which). Sample: PBMCs or T cells enriched from blood (not recorded which). This rearrangement joins TRBV7-9 to TRBJ2-7, with 8 bases identical to TRBD2. The CDR3 nucleotides are TGTGCCAGCAGCCCCAACAGCGGGGGCGAGCAGTACTTC. Translation: CASSPNSGGEQYF.